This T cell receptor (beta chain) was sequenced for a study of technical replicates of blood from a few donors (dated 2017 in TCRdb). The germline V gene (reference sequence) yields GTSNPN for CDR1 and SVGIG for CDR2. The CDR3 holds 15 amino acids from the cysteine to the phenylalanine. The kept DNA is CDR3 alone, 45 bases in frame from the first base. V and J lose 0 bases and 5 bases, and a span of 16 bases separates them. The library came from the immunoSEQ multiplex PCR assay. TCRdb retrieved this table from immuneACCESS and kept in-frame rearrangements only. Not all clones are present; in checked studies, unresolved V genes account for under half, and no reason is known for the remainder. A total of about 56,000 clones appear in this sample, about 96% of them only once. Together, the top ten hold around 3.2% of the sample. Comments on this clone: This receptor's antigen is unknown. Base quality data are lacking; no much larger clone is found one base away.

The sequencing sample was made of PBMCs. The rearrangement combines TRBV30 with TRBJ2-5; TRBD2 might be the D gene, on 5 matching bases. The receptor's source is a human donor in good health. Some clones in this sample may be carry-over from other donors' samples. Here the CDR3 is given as CAWSVLSGFRETQYF. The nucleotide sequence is TGTGCCTGGAGTGTTTTGTCGGGGTTTCGGGAGACCCAGTACTTC.